This T cell receptor beta chain appears in the sequencing data of a study of blood T cell repertoires in COVID-19. As for the study in general: Sample material is recorded as cDNA or gDNA derived from T cells, B-cell-depleted T cells, or PBMCs.

As processed by the authors: Nucleated cell number was recorded as an estimate derived from reference gene primer amplification. Method: immunoSEQ multiplex PCR; TCRdb's copy keeps in-frame clones and lacks some. For V, J and clone size, that table is used; D and trimming come from the DNA. The sample yields fewer than 400,000 clones, about 92% seen once. Participants were placed into cohorts based on the clinical history they reported. Donors of Cohort 3 who recovered were those that had two negative PCRs, clearance, or symptom resolution. Trimming cost V 3 bases and J 10 bases; bases outside gene matches: 10. Germline assignment: CDR1 KGHSH and CDR2 LQKENI. This CDR3 comprises 14 residues.

The receptor was derived from a woman under 40 who had recovered from COVID-19. The genes are TRBV18 and TRBJ1-1; 8 bases fit TRBD1. The material sequenced was PBMCs or T cells enriched from blood (not recorded which). CDR3 residues: CASSPPGQESAAFF. DNA of the CDR3: TGTGCCAGCTCACCGCCGGGACAGGAGTCAGCAGCTTTCTTT.